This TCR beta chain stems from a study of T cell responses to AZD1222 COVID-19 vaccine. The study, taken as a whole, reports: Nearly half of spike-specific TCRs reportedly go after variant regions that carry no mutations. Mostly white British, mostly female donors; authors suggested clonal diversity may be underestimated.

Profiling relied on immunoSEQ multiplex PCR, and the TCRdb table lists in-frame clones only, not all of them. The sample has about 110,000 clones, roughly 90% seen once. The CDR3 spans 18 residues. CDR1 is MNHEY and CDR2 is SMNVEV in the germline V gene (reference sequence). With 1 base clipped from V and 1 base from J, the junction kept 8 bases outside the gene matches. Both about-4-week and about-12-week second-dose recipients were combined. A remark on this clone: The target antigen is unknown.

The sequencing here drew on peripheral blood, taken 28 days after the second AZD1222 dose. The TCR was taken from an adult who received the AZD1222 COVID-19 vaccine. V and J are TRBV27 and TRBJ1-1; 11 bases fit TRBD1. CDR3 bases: TGTGCCAGCAGTTTATTTTACCGGGACAGGGGGAAGAACACTGAAGCTTTCTTT. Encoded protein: CASSLFYRDRGKNTEAFF.